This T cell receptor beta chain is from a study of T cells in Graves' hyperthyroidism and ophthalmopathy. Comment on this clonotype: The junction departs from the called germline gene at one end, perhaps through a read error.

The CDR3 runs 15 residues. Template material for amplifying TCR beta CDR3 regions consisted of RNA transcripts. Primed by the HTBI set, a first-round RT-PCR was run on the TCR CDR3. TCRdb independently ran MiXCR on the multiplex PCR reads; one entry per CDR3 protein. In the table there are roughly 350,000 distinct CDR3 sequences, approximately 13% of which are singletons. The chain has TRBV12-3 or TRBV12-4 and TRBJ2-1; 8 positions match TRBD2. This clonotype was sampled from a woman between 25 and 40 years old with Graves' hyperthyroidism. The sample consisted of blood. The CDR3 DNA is TGTGCCAGCAGTAGAGCGGGAGCCGGCTCCAATAAGCAGTTCTTC. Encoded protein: CASSRAGAGSNKQFF.